This section outlines one TCR beta chain sequence together with its context. Its antigen is unidentified. These data come from a study of CD8+CD57+ T cells in acquired aplastic anemia. Study-level information: Across the sorted CD4+ and CD8+ cells, DNA amounts averaged 3.2 ug.

Findings and caveats of the study: There were 25 to 35 CD8+ CDR3 sequences that occurred in both patients and controls. Significant differences in CD8+ Simpson's diversity were not observed between patients and controls.

The template for TCR beta VDJ and CDR3 sequence profiling was genomic DNA. TCRdb passed the reads through MiXCR, listing each CDR3 protein once. The sample contains under 350,000 distinct CDR3 sequences, 50% to 65% of which appear only once. Sequenced patients had shown CD8+CD57+ cell expansion by flow cytometry. Each patient gave a blood sample that was collected before any therapy had been received. The CDR3 is 12 residues long. Trimming removed 7 bases from V and 5 bases from J, with 12 bases in between. The germline V gene has CDR1 SQVTM and CDR2 ANQGSEA. The sample consisted of sorted CD4+, CD8+, or CD8+CD57+ T cells (not recorded which) from PBMCs. The receptor comes from a human donor with aplastic anemia. The chain is built from TRBV29-1 and TRBJ1-5, with D possibly TRBD1 on 6 matching bases. CDR3 DNA sequence: TGCAGCGCCGCGACAGGCTATCAGCCCCAGCATTTT. Protein product: CSAATGYQPQHF.